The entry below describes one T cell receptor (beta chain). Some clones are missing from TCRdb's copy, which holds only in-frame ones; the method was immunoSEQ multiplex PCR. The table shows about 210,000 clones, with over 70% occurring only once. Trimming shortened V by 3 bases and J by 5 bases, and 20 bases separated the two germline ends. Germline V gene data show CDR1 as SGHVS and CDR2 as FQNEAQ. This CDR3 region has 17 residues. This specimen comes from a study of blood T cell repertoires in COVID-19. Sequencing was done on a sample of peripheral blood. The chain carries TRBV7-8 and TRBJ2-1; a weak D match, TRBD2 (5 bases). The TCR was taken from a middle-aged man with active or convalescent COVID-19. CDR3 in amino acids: CASSFILGLGENNEQFF. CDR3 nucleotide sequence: TGTGCCAGCAGCTTTATCTTAGGATTGGGAGAAAACAATGAGCAGTTCTTC.